This T cell receptor (beta chain) was identified in a study of blood T cells in healthy people across ages. This clonotype appeared a few times. The authors ran a second PCR of about 7 to 11 cycles using a sample-barcoded 5' primer and a J-beta primer mix. TCRdb recomputed calls from the 5' RACE reads with MiXCR, one row per CDR3 protein. The table lists fewer than 900,000 distinct CDR3 sequences, more than 40% of them singletons. This clonotype was obtained from an older woman in good health. Input material: blood.

CDR3 protein: CASSQGTGYGYTF. For the CDR3, the DNA is TGTGCCAGCAGCCAAGGGACAGGCTATGGCTACACCTTC. The rearrangement uses TRBV3-1 and TRBJ1-2, with 7 bases matching TRBD1. The junction had 0 bases not matched to a gene; V was cut back by 1 base and J by 4 bases. The CDR3 has 13 amino acids. Germline loops: CDR1 LGHDT, CDR2 YNNKEL (reference sequence).